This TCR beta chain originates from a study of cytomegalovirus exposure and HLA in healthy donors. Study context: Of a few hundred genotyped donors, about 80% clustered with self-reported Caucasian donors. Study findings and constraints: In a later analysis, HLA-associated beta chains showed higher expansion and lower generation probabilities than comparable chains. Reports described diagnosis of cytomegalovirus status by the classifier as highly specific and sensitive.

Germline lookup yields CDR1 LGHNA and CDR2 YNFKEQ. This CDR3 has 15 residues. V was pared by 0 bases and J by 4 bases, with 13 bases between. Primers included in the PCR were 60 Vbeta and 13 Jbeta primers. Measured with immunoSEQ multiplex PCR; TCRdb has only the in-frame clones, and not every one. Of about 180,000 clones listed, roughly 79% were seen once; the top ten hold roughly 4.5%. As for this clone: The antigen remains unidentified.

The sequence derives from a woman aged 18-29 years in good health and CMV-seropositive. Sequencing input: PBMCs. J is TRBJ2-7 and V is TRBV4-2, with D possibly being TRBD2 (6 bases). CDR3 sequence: CASSQELGGGYEQYF. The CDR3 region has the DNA TGTGCCAGCAGCCAAGAATTGGGCGGAGGGTACGAGCAGTACTTC.